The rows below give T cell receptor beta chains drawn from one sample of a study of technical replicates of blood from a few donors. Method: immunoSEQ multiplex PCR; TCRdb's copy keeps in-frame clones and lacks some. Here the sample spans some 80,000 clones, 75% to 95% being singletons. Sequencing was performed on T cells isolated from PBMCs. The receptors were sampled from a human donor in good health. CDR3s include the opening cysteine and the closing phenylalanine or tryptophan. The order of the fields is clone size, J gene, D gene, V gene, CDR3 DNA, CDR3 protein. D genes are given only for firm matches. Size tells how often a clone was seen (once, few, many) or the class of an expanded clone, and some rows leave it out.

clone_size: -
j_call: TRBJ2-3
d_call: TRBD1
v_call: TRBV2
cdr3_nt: TGTGCCAGCAGTGGGGACAGGACGGGCACAGATACGCAGTATTTT
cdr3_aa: CASSGDRTGTDTQYF

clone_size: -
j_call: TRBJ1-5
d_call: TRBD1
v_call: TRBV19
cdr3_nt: TGTGCCAGTAGGGGACAGGGATTTTACAATCAGCCCCAGCATTTT
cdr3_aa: CASRGQGFYNQPQHF

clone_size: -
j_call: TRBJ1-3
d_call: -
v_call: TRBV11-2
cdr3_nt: TGTGCCAGCAGCTTAGATCCGAGCTCTGGAAACACCATATATTTT
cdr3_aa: CASSLDPSSGNTIYF

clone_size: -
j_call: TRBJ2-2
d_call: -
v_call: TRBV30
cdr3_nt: TGTGCCTGGAGTGTAATAGTAAACACCGGGGAGCTGTTTTTT
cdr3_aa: CAWSVIVNTGELFF

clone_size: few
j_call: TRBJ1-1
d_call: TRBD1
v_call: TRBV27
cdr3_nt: TGTGCCAGCAGTCCGGGGGACAGGGCCGACACTGAAGCTTTCTTT
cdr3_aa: CASSPGDRADTEAFF

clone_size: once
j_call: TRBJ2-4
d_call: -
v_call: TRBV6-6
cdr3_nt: TGTGCCAGCAGTCCACGCAGCGGGTTAGCCAAAAACATTCAGTACTTC
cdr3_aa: CASSPRSGLAKNIQYF

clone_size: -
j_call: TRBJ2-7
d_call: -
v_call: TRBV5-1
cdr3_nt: TGCGCCAGCAGCTTGGGACAGAACGAGCAGTACTTC
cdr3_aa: CASSLGQNEQYF

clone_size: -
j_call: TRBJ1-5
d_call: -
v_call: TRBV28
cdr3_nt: TGTGCCAGCAGTTTGGGGGAGGGTCAGCCCCAGCATTTT
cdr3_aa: CASSLGEGQPQHF

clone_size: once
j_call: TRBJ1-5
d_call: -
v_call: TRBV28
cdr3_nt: TGTGCCAGCACGTTGGGCCGTAGCAATCAGCCCCAGCATTTT
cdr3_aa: CASTLGRSNQPQHF

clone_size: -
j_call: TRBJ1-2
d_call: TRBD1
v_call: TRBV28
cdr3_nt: TGTGCCACCTCCTTGGAGCCAGGGGGCTATGGCTACACCTTC
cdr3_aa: CATSLEPGGYGYTF

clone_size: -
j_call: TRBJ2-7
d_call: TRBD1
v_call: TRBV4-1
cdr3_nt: TGCGCCAGCAGCCAAGGACAGGGGTATTCCTACGAGCAGTACTTC
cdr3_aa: CASSQGQGYSYEQYF

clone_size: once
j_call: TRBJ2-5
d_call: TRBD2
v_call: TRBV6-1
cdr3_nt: TGTGCCAGCAGTGAACTAGCGGGTCCCCAAGAGACCCAGTACTTC
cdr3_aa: CASSELAGPQETQYF

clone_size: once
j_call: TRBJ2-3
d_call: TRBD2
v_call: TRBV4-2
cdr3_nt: TGTGCCAGCAGCCAAGATATAGGACTAGCGGGACGGACAGATACGCAGTATTTT
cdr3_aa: CASSQDIGLAGRTDTQYF

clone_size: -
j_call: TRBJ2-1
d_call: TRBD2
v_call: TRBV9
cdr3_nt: TGTGCCAGCAGCGTAGATAGGTTAGCGGGAACCTCCTACAATGAGCAGTTCTTC
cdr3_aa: CASSVDRLAGTSYNEQFF

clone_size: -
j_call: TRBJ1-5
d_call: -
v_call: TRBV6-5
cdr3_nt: TGTGCCAGCAGTTACTCGGAGGGATGGGCCCAGCATTTT
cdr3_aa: CASSYSEGWAQHF

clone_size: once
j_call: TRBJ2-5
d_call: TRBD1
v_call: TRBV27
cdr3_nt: TGTGCCAGCAGTCCCTCCGGGACAGGGGGGAGAAGAGAGACCCAGTACTTC
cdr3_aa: CASSPSGTGGRRETQYF

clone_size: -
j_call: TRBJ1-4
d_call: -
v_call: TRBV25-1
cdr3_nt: TGTGCCTCCGAAAGTGCAGGGAACCCTGAAAAACTGTTTTTT
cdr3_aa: CASESAGNPEKLFF

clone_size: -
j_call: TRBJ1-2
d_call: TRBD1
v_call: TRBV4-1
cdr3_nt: TGCGCCAGCAGCCCCGTGGGACAGGGTTATTTCTACACCTTC
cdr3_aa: CASSPVGQGYFYTF

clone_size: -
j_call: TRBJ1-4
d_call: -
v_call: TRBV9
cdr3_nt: TGTGCCAGCAGCGTATCGGGGGGAAATAATGAAAAACTGTTTTTT
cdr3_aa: CASSVSGGNNEKLFF

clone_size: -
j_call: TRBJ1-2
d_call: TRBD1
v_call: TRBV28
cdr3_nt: TGTGCCAGCAGTTCGACAGGGGGCGATGGCTACACCTTC
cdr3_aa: CASSSTGGDGYTF

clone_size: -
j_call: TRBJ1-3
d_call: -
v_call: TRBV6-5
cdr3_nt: TGTGCCAGCCGCAGGGTATCCTCTGGAAACACCATATATTTT
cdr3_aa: CASRRVSSGNTIYF

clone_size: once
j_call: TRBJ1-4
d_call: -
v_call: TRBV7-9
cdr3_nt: TGTGCCAGCAGCCACGGACGGGGGGCAGAAAAACTGTTTTTT
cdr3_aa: CASSHGRGAEKLFF

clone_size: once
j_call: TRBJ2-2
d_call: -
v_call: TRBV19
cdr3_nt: TGTGCCAGTAGTGACAGTTCTTACACCGGGGAGCTGTTTTTT
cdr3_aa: CASSDSSYTGELFF